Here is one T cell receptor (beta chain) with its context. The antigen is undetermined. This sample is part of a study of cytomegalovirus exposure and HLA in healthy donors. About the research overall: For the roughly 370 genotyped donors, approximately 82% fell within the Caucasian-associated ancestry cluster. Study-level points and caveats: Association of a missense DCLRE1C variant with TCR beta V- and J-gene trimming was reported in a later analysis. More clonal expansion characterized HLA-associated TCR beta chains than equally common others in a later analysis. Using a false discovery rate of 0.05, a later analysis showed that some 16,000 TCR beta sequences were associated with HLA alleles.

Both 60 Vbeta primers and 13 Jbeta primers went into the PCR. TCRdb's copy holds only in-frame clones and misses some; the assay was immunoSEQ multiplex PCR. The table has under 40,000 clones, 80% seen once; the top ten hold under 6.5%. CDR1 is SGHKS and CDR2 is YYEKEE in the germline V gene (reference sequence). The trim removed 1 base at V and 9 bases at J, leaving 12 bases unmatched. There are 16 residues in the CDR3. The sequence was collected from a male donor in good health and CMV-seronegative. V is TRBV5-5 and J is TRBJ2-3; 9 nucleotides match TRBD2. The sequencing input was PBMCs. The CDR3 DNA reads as TGTGCCAGCAGCTTGTCGGGGGCGGGAGGGCCTCCGACGCAGTATTTT. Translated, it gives CASSLSGAGGPPTQYF.